Shown below are 23 T cell receptor beta chains from a single sample sequenced in a study of T-cell memory formation after mild COVID-19. TCRdb reprocessed the 5' RACE reads via MiXCR and lists one record per CDR3 protein. The table records 550,000 to 700,000 distinct CDR3 sequences, approximately 19% of them present only once. The specimen sequenced was PBMCs or a T cell subset sorted from them (not recorded which). The receptors stem from an adult woman who had mild COVID-19 (a few samples of this study predate the infection). Cell type and time point are not known.

This clonotype turned up a few times. The genes are TRBV4-2 and TRBJ2-7, with D maybe TRBD1 (5 bases). The germline CDR1 and CDR2 sequences are LGHNA and YNFKEQ. V was cut by 1 base and J by 2 bases, with 12 bases left in between. The CDR3 sequence is 15 residues long. The CDR3: CASSQVQGGPYEQYF. CDR3 nucleotides: TGTGCCAGCAGCCAAGTCCAGGGTGGTCCCTACGAGCAGTACTTC.

CDR3 amino acids: CSARDSGRAAFGYEQYF. The CDR3 DNA reads TGCAGTGCTAGAGATAGCGGGAGGGCCGCTTTCGGCTACGAGCAGTACTTC. The rearrangement joins TRBV20-1 to TRBJ2-7; 11 bases are shared with TRBD2. The trim removed 0 bases at V and 3 bases at J, leaving 10 bases unmatched. The CDR3 runs to 17 residues. The V gene's germline CDR1 is DFQATT and CDR2 SNEGSKA (reference sequence).

V and J are TRBV12-3 or TRBV12-4 and TRBJ2-7; D is uncertain. CDR3 length: 12 amino acids. V was shortened by 2 bases and J by 5 bases, with 7 bases between the two germline ends. The chain's CDR3 is CASSLFPNEQYF. The CDR3 DNA reads as TGTGCCAGCAGTTTATTTCCTAACGAGCAGTACTTC.

V is TRBV20-1 and J is TRBJ1-3; D is possibly TRBD1 (5 bases). V was trimmed by 1 base and J by 3 bases, leaving 10 bases between them. Per germline, CDR1 DFQATT and CDR2 SNEGSKA (reference sequence). This CDR3 spans 14 amino acids. The CDR3 DNA is TGCAGTGCTAGAGTGGCAGGGCATGGAAACACCATATATTTT. Translating gives CSARVAGHGNTIYF.

This clonotype has only a few counts. This chain joins TRBV12-3 or TRBV12-4 and TRBJ2-7; 7 bases fit TRBD2. Trimming at V came to 4 bases and at J to 1 base, leaving 4 bases not matched to a gene. The CDR3 has 14 amino acids. The CDR3 DNA sequence: TGTGCCAGCAGTTCCTGGACTAGTTCCTACGAGCAGTACTTC. It is translated as CASSSWTSSYEQYF.

This clonotype was counted at least ten times. The chain employs TRBV7-8 and TRBJ1-2, with D perhaps TRBD1 (5 bases). Germline V gives CDR1 SGHVS, CDR2 FQNEAQ. V was clipped by 5 bases and J by 4 bases, with 11 bases between them. This CDR3 has 13 residues. The CDR3 DNA reads TGTGCCAGCAGCCCCCGGGGCAGCTATGGCTACACCTTC. Its translation: CASSPRGSYGYTF.

Only a few counts were recorded for this clonotype. This chain links TRBV6-5 with TRBJ1-2, with 8 bases fitting TRBD1. The CDR3 is 15 residues long. With 4 bases clipped from V and 7 bases from J, the junction kept 11 bases outside the gene matches. CDR1 and CDR2 (germline): MNHEY, SVGAGI. The CDR3 reads CASSSDRVESVGYTF. The CDR3 nucleotides read TGTGCCAGCAGTTCGGACAGGGTGGAATCTGTTGGCTACACCTTC.

J is TRBJ2-2 and V is TRBV24-1; 12 bases align to TRBD2. The CDR3 totals 17 residues. The V gene end was trimmed by 4 bases and the J gene end by 3 bases; junction bases not matched to a gene: 5. CDR1 is KGHDR, CDR2 SFDVKD, per germline. In DNA form, the CDR3 reads TGTGCCACCAGTGAGACTAGCGGGAGCGCCGACACCGGGGAGCTGTTTTTT. Its protein product is CATSETSGSADTGELFF.

The chain couples TRBV4-2 to TRBJ2-3; 13 bases map to TRBD2. V shed 4 bases and J 5 bases; nucleotides not matched to a gene: 6. This CDR3 contains 16 residues. Germline V lookup: CDR1 LGHNA, CDR2 YNFKEQ. CDR3 sequence reads: CASSPPLAGGRDTQYF. In DNA form, the CDR3 reads TGTGCCAGCAGCCCCCCACTAGCGGGGGGGCGAGATACGCAGTATTTT.

The J gene is TRBJ2-5, the V gene TRBV24-1, with a tentative D call TRBD2 (5 bases). Trimming took 1 base from V and 3 from J, leaving 11 bases between them. The V gene's germline CDR1 is KGHDR and CDR2 SFDVKD. The CDR3 is made up of 15 amino acids. The CDR3 sequence: CATSDFKRAEETQYF. CDR3 nucleotides: TGTGCCACCAGTGATTTCAAGAGGGCCGAAGAGACCCAGTACTTC.

The rearrangement joins TRBV5-1 to TRBJ2-2; D possibly corresponds to TRBD1 (5 bases). This CDR3 comprises 15 residues. CDR1 is SGHRS, CDR2 YFSETQ, per germline. The ends were cut back, 0 bases at V and 1 base at J, with 7 bases in the middle. The CDR3 DNA is TGCGCCAGCAGCTTGGAGGGGATGAACACCGGGGAGCTGTTTTTT. It translates to CASSLEGMNTGELFF.

The chain carries TRBV20-1 and TRBJ2-7; D may be TRBD2 (5 bases). The CDR3 covers 17 residues. The V gene's germline CDR1 is DFQATT and CDR2 SNEGSKA (reference sequence). V was cut by 0 bases and J by 0 bases, with 18 bases left in between. CDR3 protein: CSARDMSGLGSSYEQYF. CDR3 bases: TGCAGTGCTAGAGATATGTCGGGCCTAGGGAGCTCCTACGAGCAGTACTTC.

This clonotype was counted only a few times. This chain links TRBV5-4 with TRBJ2-7; 7 bases align to TRBD1. This CDR3 comprises 14 residues. Germline V CDR1 and CDR2: SGHNT, YYREEE (reference sequence). With V trimmed by 4 bases and J by 2 bases, 6 bases remained unmatched. The CDR3 region has the DNA TGTGCCAGCAGCAACCGACAGGGTACCTACGAGCAGTACTTC. Its protein is CASSNRQGTYEQYF.

In its sample, this clonotype was seen a few times. The chain couples TRBV12-3 or TRBV12-4 to TRBJ1-2; D call uncertain. With 1 base removed from V and 6 bases from J, the gap between germline ends came to 12 bases. CDR3 length equals 14 residues. CDR3 in DNA: TGTGCCAGCAGTTTAGGCCCTGGGCTTAATGGCTACACCTTC. Encoded protein: CASSLGPGLNGYTF.

The J gene is TRBJ2-1, the V gene TRBV5-1; 9 bases map to TRBD1. In germline, CDR1 is SGHRS, CDR2 YFSETQ. The CDR3 spans 15 residues. V shed 4 bases and J 8 bases; nucleotides not matched to a gene: 10. CDR3 residues: CASSPGQGGADEQFF. The CDR3 coding sequence is TGCGCCAGCAGCCCGGGACAGGGTGGAGCTGATGAGCAGTTCTTC.

This clonotype appeared many times. This chain connects TRBV7-9 to TRBJ2-7; D is perhaps TRBD2 (7 bases). Germline V lookup: CDR1 SEHNR, CDR2 FQNEAQ (reference sequence). V was shortened by 0 bases and J by 7 bases, with 13 bases between the two germline ends. The CDR3 is 14 amino acids. CDR3 protein: CASSLAGGPQEQYF. CDR3 in DNA: TGTGCCAGCAGCTTAGCGGGGGGGCCTCAAGAGCAGTACTTC. The entire variable domain, with the rest obtained from reference TRBV7-9 and TRBJ2-7, is as follows: DTGVSQNPRHKITKRGQNVTFRCDPISEHNRLYWYRQTLGQGPEFLTYFQNEAQLEKSRLLSDRFSAERPKGSFSTLEIQRTEQGDSAMYLCASSLAGGPQEQYFGPGTRLTVT.

This clonotype showed up just a few times. The V gene is TRBV4-3, the J gene TRBJ2-1; D not resolved. CDR3 size: 14 residues. V lost 0 bases and J lost 7, with 10 bases in between. The germline gives CDR1 LGHNA, CDR2 YSLEER. The chain's CDR3 is CASSQESLTNEQFF. The CDR3 DNA is TGCGCCAGCAGCCAAGAGTCACTGACGAATGAGCAGTTCTTC.

V and J are TRBV12-3 or TRBV12-4 and TRBJ2-3; 7 bases are shared with TRBD1. CDR3 length equals 15 residues. J was trimmed by 2 bases and V by 7 bases; bases with no gene match: 9. CDR3 nucleotides: TGTGCCAGCACCCTGACAGGGAGAGACACAGATACGCAGTATTTT. It is translated as CASTLTGRDTDTQYF.

The V and J genes are TRBV9 and TRBJ2-1; D is uncertain. The CDR3 length is 13 residues. Germline assignment: CDR1 SGDLS and CDR2 YYNGEE. Trimming shortened V by 0 bases and J by 10 bases, and 11 bases separated the two germline ends. The CDR3 DNA reads TGTGCCAGCAGCGTAGATGGAGAGGACGAGCAGTTCTTC. Translated, it gives CASSVDGEDEQFF.

The V gene is TRBV4-1, the J gene TRBJ1-5, with 7 bases that match TRBD1. The CDR3 spans 17 residues. Germline V gene sequence: CDR1 MGHRA, CDR2 YSYEKL. V lost 3 bases, J lost 2 bases, and 10 bases stayed unmatched. CDR3 sequence reads: CASSQTGPQFRNQPQHF. The DNA for the CDR3 is TGCGCCAGCAGCCAGACAGGGCCCCAATTTCGCAATCAGCCCCAGCATTTT.

Written as DNA, the CDR3 is TGTGCCAGCAGTGCCAAGGGCGCTTTTGGCGAAAAACTGTTTTTT. Translated, it gives CASSAKGAFGEKLFF. The genes are TRBV25-1 and TRBJ1-4; D is ambiguous. The CDR3 is made up of 15 amino acids. The V end was cut by 4 bases, the J end by 8 bases, with 17 bases between. Germline CDR1 reads MGHDK; CDR2 reads SYGVNS.

This sequence joins TRBV7-9 and TRBJ2-7, with D uncertain. The CDR3 is 13 residues long. Trimming took 3 bases from V and 2 from J, leaving 8 bases between them. Per the germline V gene, CDR1 is SEHNR and CDR2 is FQNEAQ (reference sequence). The CDR3 protein is CASSLYTTYEQYF. CDR3 coding DNA: TGTGCCAGCAGCTTGTACACAACCTACGAGCAGTACTTC.

This chain uses TRBV28 with TRBJ2-6, with TRBD2 as a possible D gene (5 bases). Germline lookup yields CDR1 MDHEN and CDR2 SYDVKM. This CDR3 is built from 17 residues. V dropped 4 bases and J dropped 0 bases, with 13 bases sitting between them. CDR3 in DNA: TGTGCCAGCAGTTCCTCCGGACTCACCTCTGGGGCCAACGTCCTGACTTTC. The encoded protein is CASSSSGLTSGANVLTF.